The 27 T cell receptor beta chains given below trace back to one sample, sequenced in a study of blood T cell repertoires in COVID-19. Measured with immunoSEQ multiplex PCR; TCRdb has only the in-frame clones, and not every one. The data show around 64,000 clones, around 90% seen once. The specimen sequenced was peripheral blood. Receptors were obtained from a woman aged 80 or over with acute or convalescent COVID-19.

The chain uses TRBV29-1 and TRBJ2-2; 16 positions match TRBD2. The germline CDR1 and CDR2 sequences are SQVTM and ANQGSEA. The CDR3 extends over 16 amino acids. The J segment lost 6 bases and the V segment lost 1 base, leaving 2 bases of the junction unmatched. Here the CDR3 reads CSVEGGTSGRAGELFF. The CDR3 DNA follows: TGCAGCGTTGAAGGGGGGACTAGCGGGAGGGCCGGGGAGCTGTTTTTT.

This chain uses TRBV15 with TRBJ1-4, with a weak D call TRBD1 (6 bases). The ends were cut back, 1 base at V and 12 bases at J, with 12 bases in the middle. The CDR3 spans 13 residues. The V gene's germline CDR1 is LNHNV and CDR2 YYDKDF (reference sequence). CDR3 in DNA: TGTGCCACCAGCAGAGTCAGGGGAGGGGAACTGTTTTTT. This translates into CATSRVRGGELFF.

In its sample, this clone was seen once. The V call is TRBV2, the J call TRBJ1-1; a possible D gene is TRBD1 (6 bases). Per germline, CDR1 SNHLY and CDR2 FYNNEI. The ends were cut back, 6 bases at V and 4 bases at J, with 15 bases in the middle. This CDR3 has 14 amino acids. Here the CDR3 DNA reads TGTGCCAGCAGAACACAGGGACGGGGCACTGAAGCTTTCTTT. This gives the protein CASRTQGRGTEAFF.

The chain combines TRBV6-6 with TRBJ2-5, with D unresolved. The CDR3 spans 11 residues. The germline V and J ends were trimmed by 3 bases and 5 bases, with 4 bases remaining between them. Per the germline V gene, CDR1 is MNHNY and CDR2 is SVGAGI (reference sequence). Here the CDR3 DNA reads TGTGCCAGCAGTTATCTGGAGACCCAGTACTTC. This encodes CASSYLETQYF.

The chain is built from TRBV28 and TRBJ1-1; D unclear. In germline, CDR1 is MDHEN, CDR2 SYDVKM. Trimming removed 10 bases from V and 5 bases from J, with 17 bases in between. This CDR3 is 13 amino acids long. The DNA of the CDR3 is TGTGCCATATTACCCCCGCAACGGACTGAAGCTTTCTTT. Translation: CAILPPQRTEAFF. Together with reference TRBV28 and TRBJ1-1, the CDR3 gives the full variable domain: DVKVTQSSRYLVKRTGEKVFLECVQDMDHENMFWYRQDPGLGLRLIYFSYDVKMKEKGDIPEGYSVSREKKERFSLILESASTNQTSMYLCAILPPQRTEAFFGQGTRLTVV.

V and J are TRBV19 and TRBJ2-2; a weak D match, TRBD1 (6 bases). The V gene lost 3 bases and the J gene lost 7 bases, with 18 bases spanning the gap. The CDR3 extends over 16 amino acids. Germline-derived CDR1 and CDR2 are LNHDA and SQIVND (reference sequence). The CDR3 DNA reads as TGTGCCAGTAGTATTCCCTCTCGGACAGAGGTCGGGGAGCTGTTTTTT. Protein product: CASSIPSRTEVGELFF.

This chain links TRBV18 with TRBJ2-2; TRBD2 is a possible D gene (5 bases). CDR1 and CDR2 (germline): KGHSH, LQKENI. Trimming cost V 1 base and J 7 bases, with 10 bases left between them. The CDR3 length is 14 residues. CDR3 loop: CASSPRPLGGELFF. The CDR3 DNA reads TGTGCCAGCTCACCACGTCCACTAGGCGGGGAGCTGTTTTTT.

The J gene is TRBJ1-2, the V gene TRBV27; D is ambiguous. The CDR3 is 15 residues long. The germline CDR1 and CDR2 sequences are MNHEY and SMNVEV (reference sequence). V shed 5 bases and J shed 4 bases, with 17 bases lying between them. Here the CDR3 reads CASSTHGGKVYGYTF. The CDR3 bases are TGTGCCAGCAGTACTCATGGCGGGAAAGTCTATGGCTACACCTTC.

This clone came up once. The chain recombines TRBV4-3 with TRBJ1-2; 7 bases agree with TRBD1. CDR3 length: 17 amino acids. Trimming took 0 bases from V and 3 from J; bases not matched to a gene: 10. Per germline, CDR1 LGHNA and CDR2 YSLEER. DNA for the CDR3: TGCGCCAGCAGCCAAGAATCTGGCAGGGGGTCCCACTATGGCTACACCTTC. Its protein is CASSQESGRGSHYGYTF.

The chain employs TRBV28 and TRBJ2-7; 7 bases match TRBD1. Per germline, CDR1 MDHEN and CDR2 SYDVKM. There are 14 residues in the CDR3. V shed 5 bases and J 5 bases; nucleotides not matched to a gene: 9. The CDR3 loop reads CASSPNDRADEQYF. CDR3 DNA: TGTGCCAGCAGTCCCAATGACAGGGCCGACGAGCAGTACTTC.

The gene calls are TRBV7-9 and TRBJ2-3; D not resolved. Deletions cut 1 base from V and 5 bases from J, with 13 bases between. This CDR3 is 15 amino acids long. Germline CDR1 and CDR2: SEHNR and FQNEAQ (reference sequence). CDR3 amino acids: CASSLGSQPKDTQYF. The CDR3 DNA reads TGTGCCAGCAGCTTAGGTAGCCAACCCAAAGATACGCAGTATTTT.

This chain uses TRBV18 with TRBJ2-3; 10 bases fit TRBD2. V lost 2 bases, J lost 2 bases, and 4 bases stayed unmatched. CDR3 size: 16 residues. Germline CDR1 is KGHSH and CDR2 is LQKENI. The DNA of the CDR3 is TGTGCCAGCTCACCAATAGCGGGGGGAATCACAGATACGCAGTATTTT. It is translated as CASSPIAGGITDTQYF.

In its sample, this clone was seen a few times. The V call is TRBV19, the J call TRBJ1-6; 11 nucleotides line up with TRBD1. Germline V gives CDR1 LNHDA, CDR2 SQIVND (reference sequence). This CDR3 is 14 amino acids long. V gave up 4 bases and J gave up 10 bases; unmatched junction bases: 3. This chain's CDR3 is CASSTRDRGSPLHF. The DNA of the CDR3 is TGTGCCAGTAGTACCCGGGACAGGGGGTCACCCCTCCACTTT.

The chain has TRBV10-3 and TRBJ2-5; possible D gene TRBD1, 7 bases. This CDR3 comprises 14 residues. The germline CDR1 and CDR2 sequences are ENHRY and SYGVKD. Between the trimmed V and J ends, which lost 3 bases and 7 bases, there was a span of 15 bases. The CDR3 is CAISEGGAGGTQYF. In DNA form, the CDR3 reads TGTGCCATCAGTGAAGGAGGGGCAGGGGGGACCCAGTACTTC.

This chain joins TRBV28 and TRBJ1-2; 8 nucleotides match TRBD1. V was pared by 6 bases and J by 7 bases, with 10 bases of the junction left unmatched. The CDR3 totals 14 residues. Germline lookup yields CDR1 MDHEN and CDR2 SYDVKM. This chain's CDR3 is CASSSTGGITGYTF. The CDR3, as DNA: TGTGCCAGCAGCTCCACAGGGGGGATAACTGGCTACACCTTC.

The V and J genes are TRBV7-2 and TRBJ2-1, with 14 bases that match TRBD2. This CDR3 has 17 amino acids. Germline V gives CDR1 SGHTA, CDR2 FQGNSA. V gave up 2 bases and J gave up 7 bases; unmatched junction bases: 7. The CDR3: CASSLWTSGRSGNEQFF. The DNA of the CDR3 is TGTGCCAGCAGCTTATGGACTAGCGGGAGGAGCGGGAATGAGCAGTTCTTC.

The chain carries TRBV5-1 and TRBJ1-1, with 10 positions matching TRBD1. Germline V gene lookup returns CDR1 SGHRS and CDR2 YFSETQ. CDR3 length equals 13 residues. The junction had 10 bases not matched to a gene; V was cut back by 6 bases and J by 11 bases. The CDR3, as DNA: TGCGCCAGCACCTTAACCCCGGGACAGGGGGCTTTCTTT. Translation: CASTLTPGQGAFF.

This CDR3 is CASSGQGYSPLHF. In DNA form, the CDR3 reads TGTGCCAGCAGTGGACAGGGCTACTCACCCCTCCACTTT. The chain employs TRBV2 and TRBJ1-6, with TRBD1 matching 7 bases. J lost 10 bases, V lost 4 bases, and 4 bases had no gene match. This CDR3 has 13 amino acids. Germline CDR1 is SNHLY and CDR2 is FYNNEI.

The chain employs TRBV6-1 and TRBJ1-5, with TRBD1 matching 9 bases. V gave up 1 base and J gave up 4 bases; unmatched junction bases: 8. The germline V gene encodes CDR1 MNHNS and CDR2 SASEGT. The CDR3 loop spans 17 amino acids. In DNA, the CDR3 is TGTGCCAGCAGTGAAGGAGGACAGGGGTGGGGGAATCAGCCCCAGCATTTT. This sequence encodes CASSEGGQGWGNQPQHF.

The V and J genes are TRBV14 and TRBJ1-5; D may be TRBD1 (6 bases). Trimming shortened V by 4 bases and J by 9 bases, and 13 bases separated the two germline ends. The CDR3 length is 13 residues. Germline V gene sequence: CDR1 SGHDN, CDR2 FVKESK. The chain's CDR3 is CASSPFPTGPQHF. The CDR3 DNA follows: TGTGCCAGCAGCCCATTTCCGACAGGGCCCCAGCATTTT.

V and J are TRBV19 and TRBJ2-1; D is perhaps TRBD1 (7 bases). V dropped 3 bases and J dropped 3 bases, with 12 bases sitting between them. Per the germline V gene, CDR1 is LNHDA and CDR2 is SQIVND (reference sequence). CDR3 size: 15 residues. Here the CDR3 reads CASSIAQGGYNEQFF. CDR3 DNA: TGTGCCAGTAGTATTGCGCAGGGGGGCTACAATGAGCAGTTCTTC.

The V and J genes are TRBV7-2 and TRBJ2-1, with a possible D match to TRBD1 (5 bases). Trimming shortened V by 0 bases and J by 6 bases, and 12 bases separated the two germline ends. In germline, CDR1 is SGHTA, CDR2 FQGNSA. The length of the CDR3 is 15 residues. CDR3 residues: CASSLALGPLNEQFF. In DNA, the CDR3 is TGTGCCAGCAGCTTAGCGCTGGGGCCGCTCAATGAGCAGTTCTTC. Complete variable domain (other parts from reference TRBV7-2 and TRBJ2-1): GAGVSQSPSNKVTEKGKDVELRCDPISGHTALYWYRQSLGQGLEFLIYFQGNSAPDKSGLPSDRFSAERTGGSVSTLTIQRTQQEDSAVYLCASSLALGPLNEQFFGPGTRLTVL.

This clone has a handful of counts. This rearrangement joins TRBV5-1 to TRBJ1-1, with TRBD1 as a possible D gene (6 bases). The CDR3 is made up of 14 amino acids. Germline V lookup: CDR1 SGHRS, CDR2 YFSETQ. Between the trimmed V and J ends, which lost 4 bases and 4 bases, there was a span of 14 bases. CDR3 sequence (DNA): TGCGCCAGCAGCCTACAGGGCTCTGGCACTGAAGCTTTCTTT. Protein product: CASSLQGSGTEAFF.

The table lists this clone with a few counts. J is TRBJ2-2 and V is TRBV7-2; 12 bases are a match to TRBD2. The CDR3 contains 17 residues. The germline V gene encodes CDR1 SGHTA and CDR2 FQGNSA. V lost 5 bases, J lost 4 bases, and 8 bases stayed unmatched. CDR3 residues: CASSPRLAGVGTGELFF. DNA of the CDR3: TGTGCCAGCAGCCCCCGACTAGCGGGAGTTGGCACCGGGGAGCTGTTTTTT.

The V and J genes are TRBV7-8 and TRBJ1-4; the match to TRBD1 covers 7 bases. The CDR3 length is 16 residues. The germline V gene encodes CDR1 SGHVS and CDR2 FQNEAQ. V lost 0 bases and J lost 7; bases outside the gene matches: 8. DNA of the CDR3: TGTGCCAGCAGCTTAGCGAGCAGGGGGTGGGGTGAAAAACTGTTTTTT. Its protein product is CASSLASRGWGEKLFF.

J is TRBJ1-4 and V is TRBV9; 7 bases are shared with TRBD1. The CDR3 has 15 amino acids. Germline CDR1 reads SGDLS; CDR2 reads YYNGEE. The trim removed 3 bases at V and 5 bases at J, leaving 7 bases unmatched. CDR3 DNA: TGTGCCAGCAGCGAGAGGACAGGCCACAATGAAAAACTGTTTTTT. Its translation: CASSERTGHNEKLFF. The variable domain in full, with the rest retrieved from reference TRBV9 and TRBJ1-4, is DSGVTQTPKHLITATGQRVTLRCSPRSGDLSVYWYQQSLDQGLQFLIQYYNGEERAKGNILERFSAQQFPDLHSELNLSSLELGDSALYFCASSERTGHNEKLFFGSGTQLSVL.

The rearrangement joins TRBV3-1 (or the pseudogene TRBV3-2) to TRBJ2-1; 10 bases align to TRBD1. Unmatched junction bases numbered 3, after V lost 2 bases and J lost 2 bases. This CDR3 is built from 16 residues. CDR1 and CDR2 (germline): LGHDT, YNNKEL (reference sequence). The CDR3 sequence is CASSQPGQGTYNEQFF. CDR3 coding DNA: TGTGCCAGCAGCCAACCGGGACAGGGGACCTACAATGAGCAGTTCTTC.